This passage covers 21 T cell receptor beta chains from one sample sequenced in a study of T cell repertoires in aging, cancer and after chemotherapy. TCR beta rearrangements were amplified from peripheral blood genomic DNA. Multiplex touch-down PCR with TRB-A/B primers amplified rearranged V-D-J TRB sequences. TCRdb redid the calling of the multiplex PCR reads with MiXCR, one entry per CDR3 protein. This table has roughly 4,500 distinct CDR3 sequences, roughly 40% appearing once. The source material was blood. The receptors stem from a human donor with a solid tumor.

Here the CDR3 reads CASSGAIYEQYF. The CDR3 DNA reads TGTGCCAGCAGCGGGGCGATCTACGAGCAGTACTTC. The V call is TRBV28, the J call TRBJ2-7; either TRBD1 or TRBD2 may supply D (5 bases each). CDR3 length: 12 amino acids. The V gene lost 6 bases and the J gene lost 3 bases, with 9 bases spanning the gap. Germline V gives CDR1 MDHEN, CDR2 SYDVKM.

The gene calls are TRBV21-1 and TRBJ1-4; TRBD1 reflects the table's D call only, with no check against the DNA. TRBV21-1 is assigned pseudogene status. This CDR3 has 13 amino acids. The CDR3 spells CASPQGFGEKLFF. CDR3 DNA: TGTGCCAGCCCACAGGGATTCGGTGAAAAACTGTTTTTT.

The V gene is TRBV29-1, the J gene TRBJ2-3; D is unclear. Trimming pared 6 bases from V and 3 bases from J, leaving 10 bases between. There are 12 residues in the CDR3. CDR1 SQVTM and CDR2 ANQGSEA come from the germline V gene. CDR3 loop: CSVRLQTDTQYF. The CDR3 nucleotides are TGCAGCGTACGGCTACAAACAGATACGCAGTATTTT.

In this sample, this clonotype turned up a few times. DNA for the CDR3: TGTGCCACCAAACAGGGCGCATTGTATGGCTACACCTTC. Its protein is CATKQGALYGYTF. The chain employs TRBV28 and TRBJ1-2, with D tentatively TRBD1 (6 bases). Germline CDR1 and CDR2: MDHEN and SYDVKM. Trimming removed 10 bases from V and 5 bases from J, with 17 bases in between. The CDR3 consists of 13 residues.

The CDR3 bases are TGTGCCAGCAGCTTAGGGGGGACAGGGCATCAAGAGACCCAGTACTTC. Amino acid sequence: CASSLGGTGHQETQYF. V is TRBV11-3 and J is TRBJ2-5; 9 bases are shared with TRBD1. There are 16 residues in the CDR3. CDR1 SGHNT and CDR2 YENEEA come from the germline V gene. After removal of 1 base from V and 2 bases from J, the junction contained 5 bases not matched to a gene.

This clonotype was counted between two and nine times. The chain combines TRBV19 with TRBJ1-1; 9 nucleotides line up with TRBD1. This CDR3 is built from 14 residues. The V segment lost 5 bases and the J segment 7 bases; nucleotides outside the gene matches: 8. CDR1 LNHDA and CDR2 SQIVND come from the germline V gene (reference sequence). This CDR3 is CASSSRRDRVEAFF. The CDR3 DNA reads as TGTGCCAGTAGTTCACGCCGGGACAGGGTTGAAGCTTTCTTT.

This chain uses TRBV7-2 with TRBJ2-1; 9 nucleotides align to TRBD2. The CDR3 has 15 amino acids. The trim removed 3 bases at V and 1 base at J, leaving 1 base unmatched. CDR1 is SGHTA and CDR2 is FQGNSA in the germline V gene. The CDR3 sequence: CASSFSGGSYNEQFF. DNA for the CDR3: TGTGCCAGCAGCTTTAGCGGGGGTTCCTACAATGAGCAGTTCTTC.

The CDR3 loop is CASSSGTSGRAHETQYF. DNA of the CDR3: TGTGCCAGCAGCTCCGGGACTAGCGGGAGGGCCCATGAGACCCAGTACTTC. V and J are TRBV7-2 and TRBJ2-5; 16 bases are shared with TRBD2. The V gene's germline CDR1 is SGHTA and CDR2 FQGNSA. V shed 4 bases, J shed 5 bases, and the junction held 7 bases outside the gene matches. This CDR3 is 17 amino acids long.

The rearrangement links TRBV7-3 to TRBJ2-3; 7 bases are shared with TRBD2. Germline V gene data show CDR1 as SGHTA and CDR2 as FQGTGA. With V trimmed by 6 bases and J by 1 base, 4 bases remained unmatched. The CDR3 is made up of 14 amino acids. The DNA for the CDR3 is TGTGCCAGCAGTTACCTAGCGGGCACAGATACGCAGTATTTT. This translates into CASSYLAGTDTQYF.

The CDR3: CASSWEGGQPQHF. CDR3 DNA sequence: TGTGCCAGCAGCTGGGAGGGGGGCCAGCCCCAGCATTTT. This chain joins TRBV6-6 and TRBJ1-5; possible D gene TRBD1, 6 bases. This CDR3 has 13 residues. V dropped 6 bases and J dropped 7 bases, with 13 bases sitting between them. Germline assignment: CDR1 MNHNY and CDR2 SVGAGI (reference sequence).

The chain recombines TRBV7-2 with TRBJ2-7; the D gene is possibly TRBD2 (6 bases). This CDR3 is 14 amino acids long. The germline V gene has CDR1 SGHTA and CDR2 FQGNSA. V dropped 1 base and J dropped 2 bases, with 9 bases sitting between them. CDR3 residues: CASSLVASAYEQYF. CDR3 coding DNA: TGTGCCAGCAGCTTAGTGGCTAGCGCCTACGAGCAGTACTTC.

The rearrangement uses TRBV20-1 and TRBJ2-5, with TRBD1 identical over 10 bases. CDR3 size: 14 residues. Germline loops: CDR1 DFQATT, CDR2 SNEGSKA (reference sequence). J lost 4 bases, V lost 3 bases, and 5 bases had no gene match. As DNA, the CDR3 is TGCAGTGCTAGGGGACAGGGGAATCGAGAGACCCAGTACTTC. Amino acid sequence: CSARGQGNRETQYF.

The rearrangement links TRBV20-1 to TRBJ2-5; TRBD1 matches at 10 bases. The germline V gene encodes CDR1 DFQATT and CDR2 SNEGSKA (reference sequence). The CDR3 sequence is 14 residues long. V lost 3 bases, J lost 5 bases, and 6 bases stayed unmatched. In nucleotides, the CDR3 is TGCAGTGCTAGGCCGGGACAGGGGCGGGAGACCCAGTACTTC. This sequence encodes CSARPGQGRETQYF.

This clonotype was found a few times. V and J are TRBV7-9 and TRBJ2-5, with 7 bases matching TRBD2. Trimming took 1 base from V and 4 from J; bases not matched to a gene: 9. Looked up from germline, CDR1 is SEHNR and CDR2 is FQNEAQ (reference sequence). The CDR3 covers 16 residues. CDR3 sequence reads: CASSLVIGGGGETQYF. The DNA for the CDR3 is TGTGCCAGCAGCTTAGTGATCGGCGGGGGAGGAGAGACCCAGTACTTC.

The chain has TRBV7-9 and TRBJ1-1, with D uncertain. Germline CDR1 reads SEHNR; CDR2 reads FQNEAQ (reference sequence). The CDR3 runs 13 residues. V was shortened by 6 bases and J by 1 base, with 9 bases between the two germline ends. CDR3: CASSQTSNTEAFF. The DNA of the CDR3 is TGTGCCAGCAGTCAGACTTCGAACACTGAAGCTTTCTTT.

The chain recombines TRBV6-2 or TRBV6-3 with TRBJ2-5; 9 bases line up with TRBD1. The CDR3 covers 14 residues. CDR1 is MNHEY, CDR2 SVGEGT, per germline. V was clipped by 2 bases and J by 7 bases; unmatched bases: 5. The CDR3, as DNA: TGTGCCAGCAGTTACCCACAGGGGGCCGGGACCCAGTACTTC. As protein: CASSYPQGAGTQYF.

This clonotype was counted a few times. The chain employs TRBV5-5 and TRBJ2-2; D is uncertain. Germline V gives CDR1 SGHKS, CDR2 YYEKEE (reference sequence). V gave up 1 base and J gave up 3 bases, with 4 bases separating them. There are 13 residues in the CDR3. The DNA of the CDR3 is TGTGCCAGCAGCTTGCTAGACACCGGGGAGCTGTTTTTT. Protein product: CASSLLDTGELFF.

CDR3 in DNA: TGTGCCAGCAGGCCACGTCGGGGGATCGATTCACCCCTCCACTTT. This encodes CASRPRRGIDSPLHF. The rearrangement links TRBV12-3 or TRBV12-4 to TRBJ1-6, with D tentatively TRBD1 (5 bases). The CDR3 totals 15 residues. V was cut by 6 bases and J by 8 bases, with 17 bases left in between.

The rearrangement joins TRBV6-5 to TRBJ1-5, with D perhaps TRBD1 (5 bases). Germline V gene data show CDR1 as MNHEY and CDR2 as SVGAGI. The CDR3 consists of 15 residues. Trimming took off 6 bases at V and 4 bases at J, with 16 bases between the two ends. Here the CDR3 reads CASRESGSGNQPQHF. In DNA, the CDR3 is TGTGCCAGCAGGGAGTCAGGGAGCGGGAATCAGCCCCAGCATTTT.

This clonotype was found once. The chain has TRBV6-2 or TRBV6-3 and TRBJ2-2, with D tentatively TRBD2 (6 bases). Germline assignment: CDR1 MNHEY and CDR2 SVGEGT. There are 15 residues in the CDR3. V was clipped by 4 bases and J by 0 bases, with 9 bases between them. In DNA, the CDR3 is TGTGCCAGCAGTTCCGGGGGAGCGAACACCGGGGAGCTGTTTTTT. This codes for CASSSGGANTGELFF.

The chain recombines TRBV27 with TRBJ1-1; no firm D call. Looked up from germline, CDR1 is MNHEY and CDR2 is SMNVEV (reference sequence). The CDR3 has 15 residues. V was clipped by 7 bases and J by 3 bases, with 18 bases between them. The CDR3 is CASKGETLGDTEAFF. The CDR3 nucleotides are TGTGCCAGCAAAGGTGAGACACTTGGGGACACTGAAGCTTTCTTT.